This T cell receptor beta chain was recovered during a study of cytomegalovirus exposure and HLA in healthy donors. Notes on the study in general: The study carried out a later analysis of TCR beta sequences. It associated 16,951 of them with specific HLA alleles at a false discovery rate of 0.05. Later work found most CMV-associated TCR beta chains apparently HLA-restricted.

All the people who gave samples were healthy bone marrow donors. Germline V gene data show CDR1 as SGHRS and CDR2 as YFSETQ. Germline trimming cut 0 bases from V and 2 bases from J; bases unmatched to any gene: 0. The CDR3 totals 15 residues. As concerns this clone: The target antigen is unknown.

60 Vbeta and 13 Jbeta primers were used in PCR. Libraries were prepared by immunoSEQ multiplex PCR; TCRdb keeps only in-frame clonotypes and omits some of them. Here the sample spans about 200,000 clones, approximately 80% being singletons. This TCR came from a girl aged 2-10 years in good health and CMV-seronegative. V and J are TRBV5-1 and TRBJ2-1, with 9 bases aligning to TRBD1. Source material: PBMCs. Written as DNA, the CDR3 is TGCGCCAGCAGCTTGGACAGGGGGCCCTACAATGAGCAGTTCTTC. Translation gives CASSLDRGPYNEQFF.